These T cell receptor beta chains were read from a single sample in a study of blood T cell repertoires in COVID-19. Repertoires were generated with immunoSEQ multiplex PCR, while TCRdb's copy carries only in-frame clones and drops some. Of more than 85,000 clones in the sample, 85% were seen once. The specimen was peripheral blood. The receptors were gathered from a man older than 75 with acute or convalescent COVID-19. The conserved cysteine and the conserved F or W are not part of the CDR3 here.

CDR3 protein: ASSPRTGNSPLH
V gene: TRBV27
J gene: TRBJ1-6

CDR3 protein: ASSWGTPNEKLF
V gene: TRBV6-2/TRBV6-3
J gene: TRBJ1-4

CDR3 protein: ASSKDWVGTGELF
V gene: TRBV19
J gene: TRBJ2-2

CDR3 protein: ASTPGFSETQY
V gene: TRBV13
J gene: TRBJ2-5

CDR3 protein: ASSPRTTDTQY
V gene: TRBV18
J gene: TRBJ2-3

CDR3 protein: ASSQRVETQY
V gene: TRBV3-1/TRBV3-2
J gene: TRBJ2-5

CDR3 protein: ASSPAPQGTYEQY
V gene: TRBV7-3
J gene: TRBJ2-7

CDR3 protein: ASSYGSGSLSYEQY
V gene: TRBV6-5
J gene: TRBJ2-7

CDR3 protein: ASSLGHGTYEQY
V gene: TRBV7-7
J gene: TRBJ2-7

CDR3 protein: SSPGLAGTTDTQY
V gene: TRBV29-1
J gene: TRBJ2-3

CDR3 protein: ASSLGGLAAYEQY
V gene: TRBV28
J gene: TRBJ2-7

CDR3 protein: ASSLGVSGRTTDTQY
V gene: TRBV5-1
J gene: TRBJ2-3